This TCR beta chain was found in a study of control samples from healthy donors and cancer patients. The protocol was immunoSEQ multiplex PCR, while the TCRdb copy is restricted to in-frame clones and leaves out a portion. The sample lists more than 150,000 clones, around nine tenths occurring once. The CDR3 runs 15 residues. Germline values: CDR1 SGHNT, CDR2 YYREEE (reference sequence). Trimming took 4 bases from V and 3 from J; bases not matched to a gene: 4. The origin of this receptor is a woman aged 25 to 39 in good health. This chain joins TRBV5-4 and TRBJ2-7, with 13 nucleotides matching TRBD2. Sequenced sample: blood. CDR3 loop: CASSDWTSGSYEQYF. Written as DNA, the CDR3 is TGTGCCAGCAGCGATTGGACTAGCGGGAGCTACGAGCAGTACTTC. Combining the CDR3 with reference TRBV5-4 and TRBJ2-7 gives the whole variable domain ETGVTQSPTHLIKTRGQQVTLRCSSQSGHNTVSWYQQALGQGPQFIFQYYREEENGRGNFPPRFSGLQFPNYSSELNVNALELDDSALYLCASSDWTSGSYEQYFGPGTRLTVT.